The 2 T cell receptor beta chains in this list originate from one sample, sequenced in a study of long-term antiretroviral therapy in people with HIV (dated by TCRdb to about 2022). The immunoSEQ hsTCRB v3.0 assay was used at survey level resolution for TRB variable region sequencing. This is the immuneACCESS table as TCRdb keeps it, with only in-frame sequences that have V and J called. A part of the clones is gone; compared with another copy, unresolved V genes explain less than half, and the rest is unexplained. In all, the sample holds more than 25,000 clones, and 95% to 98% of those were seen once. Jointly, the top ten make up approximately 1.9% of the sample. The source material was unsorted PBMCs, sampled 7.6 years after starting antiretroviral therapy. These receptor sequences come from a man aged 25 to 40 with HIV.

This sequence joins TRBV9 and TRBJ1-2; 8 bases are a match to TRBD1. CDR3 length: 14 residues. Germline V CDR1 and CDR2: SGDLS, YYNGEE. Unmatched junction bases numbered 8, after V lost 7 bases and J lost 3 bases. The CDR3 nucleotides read TGTGCCAGCGGGGGGACAGGAGCCTACTATGGCTACACCTTC. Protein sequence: CASGGTGAYYGYTF.

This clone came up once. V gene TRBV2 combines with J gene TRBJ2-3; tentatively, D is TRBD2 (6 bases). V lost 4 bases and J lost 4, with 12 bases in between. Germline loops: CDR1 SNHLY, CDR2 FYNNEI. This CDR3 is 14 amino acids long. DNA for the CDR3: TGTGCCAGCAGTGGTGTCGGGAGATCAGATACGCAGTATTTT. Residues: CASSGVGRSDTQYF.